This T cell receptor beta chain was identified during a study of regulatory T cells in long-lasting Graves disease. At least ten counts were recorded for this clonotype. The time point here: newly diagnosed GD, antithyroid drugs for less than 3 months. Researchers made the TCR library from RNA that was extracted from PBMCs. The V gene end was trimmed by 3 bases and the J gene end by 0 bases; junction bases not matched to a gene: 4. Germline V gene data show CDR1 as SGHTA and CDR2 as FQGNSA. This CDR3 comprises 15 residues. Building the TCR beta libraries relied on iRepertoire HTBI primers, and CDR3 regions underwent Arm-PCR. TCRdb re-derived calls from the multiplex PCR reads in MiXCR, one entry per CDR3 protein. The sample yields roughly 420,000 distinct CDR3 sequences, 15% to 20% seen once. These data also featured in a second study, about T cells in Graves' hyperthyroidism and ophthalmopathy.

The sequences come from peripheral blood mononuclear cells (PBMCs), collected at new diagnosis, from a patient treated with antithyroid drugs. The V and J genes are TRBV7-2 and TRBJ2-7, with 8 bases fitting TRBD1. The sequence came from a woman aged 18-35 years with Graves disease. Written as DNA, the CDR3 is TGTGCCAGCAGCTTGACAGGGGATTCCTCCTACGAGCAGTACTTC. Encoded protein: CASSLTGDSSYEQYF.